This entry features one TCR beta chain sequence. Its antigen remains unidentified. V was trimmed by 6 bases and J by 8 bases, leaving 22 bases between them. The CDR3 has 15 residues. This record comes from a study of T cells after yellow fever vaccination. General study results and limits: Bulk-population clonotypes that are abundant could appear as contaminants in FACS-sorted repertoires. Few clonotypes appeared in both CD4 and CD8 compartments. Peaking faster, on day 5 versus 15, the secondary response was nonetheless weaker.

Using its own MiXCR run on the 5' RACE reads, TCRdb lists one record per CDR3 protein. The sample lists 100,000 to 150,000 distinct CDR3 sequences; almost 9% were seen once. The sample consisted of CD8+ T cells sorted from PBMCs, taken on the day of the yellow fever booster vaccination. This receptor was obtained from a man aged 18-30 years who received the YFV17D yellow fever vaccine. The chain carries TRBV12-3 or TRBV12-4 and TRBJ1-2; D may be TRBD1 (5 bases). CDR3 DNA: TGTGCCAGCAGGGGGGAGGGCTCCCAATCGGGGGGCTACACCTTC. Translated, it gives CASRGEGSQSGGYTF.